This T cell receptor beta chain was observed in a study of T cell responses to AZD1222 COVID-19 vaccine. Sequencing was performed with immunoSEQ multiplex PCR; in TCRdb, only in-frame clones are kept and a portion is missing. The profile shows 110,000 or so clones, around nine tenths of them singletons. The CDR3 runs to 14 residues. With 0 bases removed from V and 3 bases from J, the gap between germline ends came to 9 bases. Germline values: CDR1 SGHNT, CDR2 YYREEE (reference sequence). The sequence came from an adult in good health. Here the sequenced sample was peripheral blood, taken on day 0 of AZD1222 vaccination. The rearrangement joins TRBV5-4 to TRBJ1-2, with D perhaps matching TRBD1 (6 bases). CDR3 coding DNA: TGTGCCAGCAGCTTGGACAGGGCACACTATGGCTACACCTTC. Amino acid sequence: CASSLDRAHYGYTF.